The 2 T cell receptor beta chains in this list originate from one sample, sequenced in a study of T cell changes during pregnancy in multiple sclerosis. TCRdb's table, derived via immunoSEQ multiplex PCR, lists solely in-frame clones and lacks some. This sample has 70,000 or so clones; 91% occur once, and the top ten carry approximately 0.71%. The specimen comprised peripheral blood, sampled in the third trimester of pregnancy. These receptors were obtained from a female donor in good health, enrolled as a control in a pregnancy study.

V and J are TRBV6-5 and TRBJ1-6; no clear D gene. CDR1 and CDR2 (germline): MNHEY, SVGAGI. The CDR3 is 15 amino acids. Trimming pared 0 bases from V and 14 bases from J, leaving 17 bases between. The CDR3 spells CASSYSRPPGSTLHF. The CDR3 nucleotides read TGTGCCAGCAGTTACTCGAGGCCCCCCGGTTCGACCCTCCACTTT.

The V call is TRBV27, the J call TRBJ2-7; TRBD1 matches 9 bases. The CDR3 spans 16 residues. Germline CDR1 MNHEY, CDR2 SMNVEV (reference sequence). V lost 5 bases and J lost 0; bases outside the gene matches: 8. The CDR3 DNA reads TGTGCCAGCAGTGTACAGGGGGCCCACTCCTCCTACGAGCAGTACTTC. Translated, it gives CASSVQGAHSSYEQYF.